A selection of T cell receptor beta chains follows, all from one sample in a study of shared clonotypes between healthy human individuals. Profiling relied on immunoSEQ multiplex PCR, and the TCRdb table lists in-frame clones only, not all of them. The sample carries roughly 2.6 million clones, roughly 92% recorded once. Source material: naive CD4+ T cells sorted from blood. The receptors were gathered from a man between 18 and 29 years old in good health. CDR3s include the opening cysteine and the closing phenylalanine or tryptophan. Each record gives: clone size, J gene, D gene, V gene, CDR3 DNA, CDR3 protein. The D gene is left open where the match is weak. Some rows have no size entry. The others give once, few or many, or a class for an expanded clone.

NA TRBJ2-5 NA TRBV5-1 TGCGCCACCAATACAGGAGGGGCCCAAGAGACCCAGTACTTC CATNTGGAQETQYF
once TRBJ2-2 NA TRBV7-2 TGTGCCAGCAGCTCGGGCCTGAACACCGGGGAGCTGTTTTTT CASSSGLNTGELFF
NA TRBJ2-7 NA TRBV6-5 TGTGCCAGCAGTTATTCGTCTCTAGCGAACTCCTACGAGCAGTACTTC CASSYSSLANSYEQYF
NA TRBJ2-5 TRBD1 TRBV7-2 TGTGCCAGCAGCAGAGACAGGGGGCGGAGGGAGACCCAGTACTTC CASSRDRGRRETQYF
NA TRBJ1-5 NA TRBV19 TGTGCCAGTAGCGAGGACAGCCCCGGGAATCAGCCCCAGCATTTT CASSEDSPGNQPQHF
NA TRBJ2-7 NA TRBV28 TGTGCCAGCAGTTTTGGAGGGGGCGGGAACGAGCAGTACTTC CASSFGGGGNEQYF
NA TRBJ2-4 NA TRBV30 TGTGCCTGGAGTGTTTCAGGGCGGGCCAAAAACATTCAGTACTTC CAWSVSGRAKNIQYF
NA TRBJ2-1 NA TRBV9 TGTGCCAGCAGCGTCGGTGGTCTCCACAATGAGCAGTTCTTC CASSVGGLHNEQFF
NA TRBJ1-5 TRBD1 TRBV5-5 TGTGCCAGCAGCTTGGAGACAGGGAGGCATCAGCCCCAGCATTTT CASSLETGRHQPQHF
NA TRBJ1-5 NA TRBV5-4 TGTGCCAGCAGCTTGGCGGGGGTTAATCAGCCCCAGCATTTT CASSLAGVNQPQHF
NA TRBJ1-2 NA TRBV6-1 TGTGCCAGCAGTGAACTACGGACACCCAGCTATGGCTACACCTTC CASSELRTPSYGYTF
NA TRBJ1-5 NA TRBV25-1 TGTGCCAGCAGCGAAGAAAATCAGCCCCAGCATTTT CASSEENQPQHF
once TRBJ2-7 NA TRBV10-1 TGCGCCAGCAGTGAATCTGGCAGCTACGAGCAGTACTTC CASSESGSYEQYF
NA TRBJ2-7 NA TRBV21-1 TGTGCCAGCAGCAAAGAAGGACCTGCGCGTTACTTC CASSKEGPARYF
NA TRBJ1-1 NA TRBV6-1 TGTGCCAGCAGTGAAGCGCTGTTCCGGGCAGGCGTCGGTGAAGCTTTCTTT CASSEALFRAGVGEAFF
NA TRBJ2-4 TRBD1 TRBV23-1 TGCGCCAGCAGTCCAAACCGGGACAGAGTTTTGAGCGAGTACTTC CASSPNRDRVLSEYF
NA TRBJ2-5 NA TRBV29-1 TGCACCTTTGTTCGCGGGATCCAAGAGACCCAGTACTTC CTFVRGIQETQYF
NA TRBJ2-3 NA TRBV7-2 TGTGCCAGCAGCTTAAGGGCTAAGCTACACACAGATACGCAGTATTTT CASSLRAKLHTDTQYF
NA TRBJ2-1 NA TRBV5-1 TGCGCCAGCAGCCGGGAGGGACAGTTCTACAATGAGCAGTTCTTC CASSREGQFYNEQFF
NA TRBJ2-1 TRBD2 TRBV5-1 TGCGCCAGCAGCTTACAACCGGGACTAGCGGAACAGCAGTTCTTC CASSLQPGLAEQQFF
NA TRBJ1-1 NA TRBV5-5 TGTGCCAGCAGCCGAGGGGTCAACCGGGAAGCTTTCTTT CASSRGVNREAFF
NA TRBJ2-1 TRBD1 TRBV19 TGTGCCAGTAGTATAGGGGGACAGAACCCCTACAATGAGCAGTTCTTC CASSIGGQNPYNEQFF
NA TRBJ1-5 TRBD1 TRBV7-9 TGTGCCAGCAGCTTGGGACAGGGCCAGCCCCAGCATTTT CASSLGQGQPQHF
few TRBJ1-2 NA TRBV18 TGTGCCAGCTCACCAGTCGCCGAAACCTATGGCTACACCTTC CASSPVAETYGYTF
NA TRBJ2-7 TRBD1 TRBV7-6 TGTGCCAGCAGCCCGGGACAGTACTACGAGCAGTACTTC CASSPGQYYEQYF
NA TRBJ1-3 NA TRBV11-1 TGTGCCAGCAGCTTAGCCTCGGTAGGATCCGGAAACACCATATATTTT CASSLASVGSGNTIYF
few TRBJ1-6 NA TRBV18 TGTGCCAGCTCACCGGAGCAGGCGAATTCACCCCTCCACTTT CASSPEQANSPLHF
once TRBJ2-2 NA TRBV11-3 TGTGCCAGCAGGTTTCGCGAGACCGGGGAGCTGTTTTTT CASRFRETGELFF
NA TRBJ2-1 TRBD1 TRBV10-1 TGCGCCAGCAGCAGACAGGGGGCGGGTGAGCAGTTCTTC CASSRQGAGEQFF
NA TRBJ2-1 NA TRBV7-2 TGTGCCAGCAGCTTGTGGGGTCTCGGGAGCAATGAGCAGTTCTTC CASSLWGLGSNEQFF
NA TRBJ2-5 NA TRBV18 TGTGCCAGCTCACCACTACAAGAGACCCAGTACTTC CASSPLQETQYF
NA TRBJ2-1 NA TRBV5-6 TGTGCCAGCAGCTTGACGGGCGGGGCCCTCGACAATGAGCAGTTCTTC CASSLTGGALDNEQFF
NA TRBJ2-5 TRBD2 TRBV7-2 TGTGCCAGCAGCCTAAGCGGGAGGGTCGAAGAGACCCAGTACTTC CASSLSGRVEETQYF
NA TRBJ2-5 TRBD2 TRBV7-9 TGTGCCAGCAGCCCGAGGACTAGCGAGACCCAGTACTTC CASSPRTSETQYF
NA TRBJ2-5 NA TRBV5-6 TGTGCCAGCAGCCACTCCCTGGGCAGGGTTCAAGAGACCCAGTACTTC CASSHSLGRVQETQYF
NA TRBJ2-6 NA TRBV2 TGTGCCAGCAGTGATGCATCCTCTGGGGCCAACGTCCTGACTTTC CASSDASSGANVLTF
NA TRBJ2-3 NA TRBV10-1 TGCGCCAGCAGTGACCCCTTCGCCCCAGATACGCAGTATTTT CASSDPFAPDTQYF
NA TRBJ2-5 NA TRBV19 TGTGCCAGTAGTCTGGCCGTCGTGGAGACCCAGTACTTC CASSLAVVETQYF
NA TRBJ2-7 TRBD1 TRBV5-8 TGTGCCAGCAGCTTGGATGGGACAGGAAGGGTTTACGAGCAGTACTTC CASSLDGTGRVYEQYF
NA TRBJ2-7 NA TRBV7-9 TGTGCCAGCAAGACATCTGGGTACGAGCAGTACTTC CASKTSGYEQYF
once TRBJ1-1 TRBD1 TRBV13 TGTGCCAGCAGCTATGGACAGGGAGCTTTCTTT CASSYGQGAFF
NA TRBJ2-1 TRBD2 TRBV9 TGTGCCAGCAGCAACGGACTAGCGGATTACAATGAGCAGTTCTTC CASSNGLADYNEQFF
NA TRBJ1-2 NA TRBV6-6 TGTGCCAGCAGTAAAAAGGGAGGGAGCTATGGCTACACCTTC CASSKKGGSYGYTF
NA TRBJ2-7 NA TRBV4-1 TGCGCCAGCAGCCAAGGGCCGACCGATGCGAGATACTTC CASSQGPTDARYF
NA TRBJ1-5 NA TRBV18 TGTGCCAGCTCATCTACAAGGGGACCCGGTGTGCCCCAGCATTTT CASSSTRGPGVPQHF
NA TRBJ2-3 TRBD2 TRBV29-1 TGCAGCGTTGGGTTTAGACTAGCGGCAGATACGCAGTATTTT CSVGFRLAADTQYF
NA TRBJ1-1 NA TRBV5-4 TGTGCCAGCAAGCGGTGGAACACTGAAGCTTTCTTT CASKRWNTEAFF
NA TRBJ2-2 TRBD2 TRBV2 TGTGCCAGCACCCTCACTAGCGTCCACGGGGAGCTGTTTTTT CASTLTSVHGELFF
NA TRBJ1-3 TRBD1 TRBV28 TGTGCCAGCATCGACAGGGGGGGGCCTGGAAACACCATATATTTT CASIDRGGPGNTIYF
NA TRBJ1-1 NA TRBV27 TGTGCCAGCAGTTTAATGGCTCTAACAGGGTCCACTGAAGCTTTCTTT CASSLMALTGSTEAFF
NA TRBJ2-5 TRBD2 TRBV11-3 TGTGCCAGCAGCCTGGGACTAGCGGGGCAAGAGACCCAGTACTTC CASSLGLAGQETQYF
few TRBJ1-1 NA TRBV5-1 TGCGCCAGCAGCCACTCGCCGGGACAAGACAGGAACACTGAAGCTTTCTTT CASSHSPGQDRNTEAFF
NA TRBJ2-5 NA TRBV5-6 TGTGCCAGCAGTGGGCGGGAGACCCAGTACTTC CASSGRETQYF
NA TRBJ1-2 NA TRBV6-5 TGTGCCAGCAGTTACTCGAGGGAGAACTATGGCTACACCTTC CASSYSRENYGYTF
few TRBJ1-4 NA TRBV19 TGTGCCAGTACCCCGAGGGGGTTTGGAAAACTGTTTTTT CASTPRGFGKLFF